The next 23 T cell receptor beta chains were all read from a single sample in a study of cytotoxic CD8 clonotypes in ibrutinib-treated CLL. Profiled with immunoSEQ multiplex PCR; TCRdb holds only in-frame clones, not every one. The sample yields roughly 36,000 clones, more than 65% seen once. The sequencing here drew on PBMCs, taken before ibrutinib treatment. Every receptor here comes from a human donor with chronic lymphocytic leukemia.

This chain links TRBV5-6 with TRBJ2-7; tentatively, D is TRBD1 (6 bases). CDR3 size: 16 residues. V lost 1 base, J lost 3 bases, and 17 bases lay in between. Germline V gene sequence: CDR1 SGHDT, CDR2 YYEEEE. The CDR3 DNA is TGTGCCAGCAGCTTGTTGGGGGCCAAGGCGATCTACGAGCAGTACTTC. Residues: CASSLLGAKAIYEQYF.

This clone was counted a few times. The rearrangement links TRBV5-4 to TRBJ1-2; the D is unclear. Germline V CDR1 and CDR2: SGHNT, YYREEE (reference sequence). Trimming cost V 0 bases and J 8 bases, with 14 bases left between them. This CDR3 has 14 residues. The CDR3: CASSLAEGSRGYTF. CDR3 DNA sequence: TGTGCCAGCAGCTTGGCCGAGGGAAGTAGGGGCTACACCTTC.

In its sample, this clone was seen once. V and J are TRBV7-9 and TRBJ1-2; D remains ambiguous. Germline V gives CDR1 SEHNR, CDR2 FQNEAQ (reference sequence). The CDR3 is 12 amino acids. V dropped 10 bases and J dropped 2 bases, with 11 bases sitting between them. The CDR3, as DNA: TGTGCCATCGGGAAGGTGAACTATGGCTACACCTTC. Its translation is CAIGKVNYGYTF.

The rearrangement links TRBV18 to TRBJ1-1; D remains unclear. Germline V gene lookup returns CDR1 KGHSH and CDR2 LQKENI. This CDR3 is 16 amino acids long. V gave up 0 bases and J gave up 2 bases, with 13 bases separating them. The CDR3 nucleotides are TGTGCCAGCTCACCACCCATGGGGAGGACCAACACTGAAGCTTTCTTT. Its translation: CASSPPMGRTNTEAFF.

CDR3 bases: TGCGCCAGCAGCCAAGAATTGGTCAGCTCCTACGAGCAGTACTTC. The encoded protein is CASSQELVSSYEQYF. The rearrangement links TRBV4-3 to TRBJ2-7, with no clear D. CDR1 LGHNA and CDR2 YSLEER come from the germline V gene. The CDR3 is 15 residues long. The V and J ends lost 0 bases and 0 bases respectively, with 9 bases between them.

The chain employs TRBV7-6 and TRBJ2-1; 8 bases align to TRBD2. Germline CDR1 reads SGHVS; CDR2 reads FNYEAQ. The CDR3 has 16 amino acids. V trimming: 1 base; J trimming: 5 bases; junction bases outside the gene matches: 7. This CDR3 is CASSLEAGVIHNEQFF. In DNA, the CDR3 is TGTGCCAGCAGCTTAGAAGCGGGAGTAATCCACAATGAGCAGTTCTTC.

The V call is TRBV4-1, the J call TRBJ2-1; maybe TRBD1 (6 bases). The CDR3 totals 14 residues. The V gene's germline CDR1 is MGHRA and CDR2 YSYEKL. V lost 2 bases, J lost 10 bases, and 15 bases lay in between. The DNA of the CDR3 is TGCGCCAGCAGCCAATCCGACAGGATTCCGGAGCAGTTCTTC. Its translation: CASSQSDRIPEQFF.

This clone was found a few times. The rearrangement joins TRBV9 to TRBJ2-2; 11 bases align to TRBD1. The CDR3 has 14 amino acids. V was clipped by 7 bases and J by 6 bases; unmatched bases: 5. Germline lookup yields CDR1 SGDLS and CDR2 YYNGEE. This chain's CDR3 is CASRGQGAAGELFF. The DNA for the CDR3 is TGTGCCAGCCGCGGACAGGGGGCCGCCGGGGAGCTGTTTTTT.

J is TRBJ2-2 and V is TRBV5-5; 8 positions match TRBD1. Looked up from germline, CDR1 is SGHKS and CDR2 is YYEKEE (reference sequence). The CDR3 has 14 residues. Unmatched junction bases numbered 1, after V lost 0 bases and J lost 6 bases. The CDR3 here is CASSLGTGPGELFF. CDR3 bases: TGTGCCAGCAGCTTGGGGACAGGGCCCGGGGAGCTGTTTTTT. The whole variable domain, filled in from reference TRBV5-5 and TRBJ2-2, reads DAGVTQSPTHLIKTRGQQVTLRCSPISGHKSVSWYQQVLGQGPQFIFQYYEKEERGRGNFPDRFSARQFPNYSSELNVNALLLGDSALYLCASSLGTGPGELFFGEGSRLTVL.

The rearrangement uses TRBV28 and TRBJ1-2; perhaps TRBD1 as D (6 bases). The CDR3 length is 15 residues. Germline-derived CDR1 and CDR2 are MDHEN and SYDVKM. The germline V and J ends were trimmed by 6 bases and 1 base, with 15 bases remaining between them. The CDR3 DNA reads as TGTGCCAGCAGAATACTGGGGGCGTTTAACTATGGCTACACCTTC. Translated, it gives CASRILGAFNYGYTF.

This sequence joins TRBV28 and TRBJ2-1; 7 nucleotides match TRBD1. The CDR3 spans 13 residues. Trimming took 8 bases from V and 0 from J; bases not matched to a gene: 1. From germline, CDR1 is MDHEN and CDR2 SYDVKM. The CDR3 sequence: CASRDSSYNEQFF. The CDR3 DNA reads TGTGCCAGCCGGGACAGCTCCTACAATGAGCAGTTCTTC.

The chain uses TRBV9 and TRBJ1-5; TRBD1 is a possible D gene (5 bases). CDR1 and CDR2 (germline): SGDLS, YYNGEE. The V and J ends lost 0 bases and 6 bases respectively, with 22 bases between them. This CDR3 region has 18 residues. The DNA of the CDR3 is TGTGCCAGCAGCGTAGGCCAGCAGGGAGGTCTGGTAAGTCAGCCCCAGCATTTT. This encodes CASSVGQQGGLVSQPQHF.

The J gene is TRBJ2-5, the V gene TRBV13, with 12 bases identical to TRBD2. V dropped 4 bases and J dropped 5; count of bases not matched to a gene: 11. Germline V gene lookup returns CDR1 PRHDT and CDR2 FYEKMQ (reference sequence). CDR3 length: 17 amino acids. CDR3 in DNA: TGTGCCAGCAGCTCCGACCCTAGCGGGAGGGCCTCTGAGACCCAGTACTTC. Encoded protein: CASSSDPSGRASETQYF.

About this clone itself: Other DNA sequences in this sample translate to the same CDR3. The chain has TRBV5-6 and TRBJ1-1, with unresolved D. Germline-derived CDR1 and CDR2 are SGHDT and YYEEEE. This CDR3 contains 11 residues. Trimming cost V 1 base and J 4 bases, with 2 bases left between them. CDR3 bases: TGTGCCAGCAGCTTGTTCACTGAAGCTTTCTTT. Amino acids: CASSLFTEAFF.

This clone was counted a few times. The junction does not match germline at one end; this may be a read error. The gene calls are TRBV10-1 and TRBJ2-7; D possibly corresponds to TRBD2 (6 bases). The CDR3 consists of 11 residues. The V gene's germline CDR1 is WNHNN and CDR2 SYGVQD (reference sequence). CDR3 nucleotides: TGCGCCAGCAGTGCCGCCGGGACTCCTGGCTTC. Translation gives CASSAAGTPGF.

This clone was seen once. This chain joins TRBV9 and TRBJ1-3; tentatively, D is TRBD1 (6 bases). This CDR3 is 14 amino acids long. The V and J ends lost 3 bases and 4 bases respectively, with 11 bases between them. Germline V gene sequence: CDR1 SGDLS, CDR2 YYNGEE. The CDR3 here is CASSAGAYGNTIYF. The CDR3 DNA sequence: TGTGCCAGCAGCGCGGGGGCTTACGGAAACACCATATATTTT.

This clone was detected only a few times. In nucleotides, the CDR3 is TGTGCCAGCAGCCCGTTTTATATCGGTGCGGGAGACAATGAGCAGTTCTTC. It encodes CASSPFYIGAGDNEQFF. This rearrangement joins TRBV7-2 to TRBJ2-1; TRBD2 matches 7 bases. With V trimmed by 5 bases and J by 5 bases, 15 bases remained unmatched. The CDR3 consists of 17 residues. The germline V gene encodes CDR1 SGHTA and CDR2 FQGNSA.

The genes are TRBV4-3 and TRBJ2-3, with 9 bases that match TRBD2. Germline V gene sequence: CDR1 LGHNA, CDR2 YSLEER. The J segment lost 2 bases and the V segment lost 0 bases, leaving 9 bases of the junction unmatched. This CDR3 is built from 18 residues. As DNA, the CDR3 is TGCGCCAGCAGCCAAGAGAACGGGCTAGCGGGATACACAGATACGCAGTATTTT. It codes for CASSQENGLAGYTDTQYF.

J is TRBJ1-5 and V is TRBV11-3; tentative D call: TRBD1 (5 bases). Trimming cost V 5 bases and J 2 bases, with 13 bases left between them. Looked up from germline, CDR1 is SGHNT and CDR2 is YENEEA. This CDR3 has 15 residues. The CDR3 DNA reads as TGTGCCAGCAGCCAAGGAATGGGGGGCAATCAGCCCCAGCATTTT. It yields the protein CASSQGMGGNQPQHF.

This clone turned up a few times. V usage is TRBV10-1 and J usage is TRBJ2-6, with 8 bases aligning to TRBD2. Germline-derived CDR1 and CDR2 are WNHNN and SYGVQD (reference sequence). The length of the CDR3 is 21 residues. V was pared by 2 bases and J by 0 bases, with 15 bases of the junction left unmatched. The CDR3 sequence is CASSEPPGGSGTGSGANVLTF. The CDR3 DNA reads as TGCGCCAGCAGTGAGCCGCCGGGGGGGAGCGGGACGGGCTCTGGGGCCAACGTCCTGACTTTC.

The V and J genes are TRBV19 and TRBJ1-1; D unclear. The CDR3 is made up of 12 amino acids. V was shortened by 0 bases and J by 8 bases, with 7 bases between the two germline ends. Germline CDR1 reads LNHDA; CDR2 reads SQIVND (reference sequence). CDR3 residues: CASSIEGGEAFF. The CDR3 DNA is TGTGCCAGTAGTATAGAAGGCGGCGAAGCTTTCTTT.

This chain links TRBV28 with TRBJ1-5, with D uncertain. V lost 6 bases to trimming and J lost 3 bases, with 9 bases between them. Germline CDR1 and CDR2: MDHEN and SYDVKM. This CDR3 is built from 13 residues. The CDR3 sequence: CASRGRHNQPQHF. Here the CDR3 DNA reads TGTGCCAGCAGAGGACGGCACAATCAGCCCCAGCATTTT. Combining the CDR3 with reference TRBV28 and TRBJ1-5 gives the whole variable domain DVKVTQSSRYLVKRTGEKVFLECVQDMDHENMFWYRQDPGLGLRLIYFSYDVKMKEKGDIPEGYSVSREKKERFSLILESASTNQTSMYLCASRGRHNQPQHFGDGTRLSIL.

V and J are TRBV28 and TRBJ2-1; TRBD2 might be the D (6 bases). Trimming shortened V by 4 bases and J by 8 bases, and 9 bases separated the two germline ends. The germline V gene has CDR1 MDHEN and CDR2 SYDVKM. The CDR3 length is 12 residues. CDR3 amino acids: CASSSSDDEQFF. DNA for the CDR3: TGTGCCAGCAGTTCTAGCGACGATGAGCAGTTCTTC.